These T cell receptor beta chains were read from a single sample in a study of control samples from healthy donors and cancer patients. The method was immunoSEQ multiplex PCR; TCRdb's version includes in-frame clones alone and lacks a portion of them. The profile covers around 50,000 clones, with roughly nine tenths appearing a single time and roughly 1.6% taken by the ten largest. The sequencing input was PBMCs. The receptors stem from a man aged 35-49 years with colorectal cancer. CDR3s include the opening cysteine and the closing phenylalanine or tryptophan. Fields, in order: J gene, D gene, V gene, clone size, CDR3 protein, CDR3 DNA. D genes are given only for firm matches. Expanded clones get a size class; other rows say once, few or many, or leave the size out.

>TRBJ2-7|TRBD1|TRBV24-1|.
CATSDWTGDSYEQYF
TGTGCCACCAGTGATTGGACAGGGGACTCCTACGAGCAGTACTTC
>TRBJ1-2|.|TRBV11-3|.
CASSGSGSPYGYTF
TGTGCCAGCAGCGGTTCTGGCAGTCCCTATGGCTACACCTTC
>TRBJ2-7|TRBD2|TRBV6-1|.
CASLLAGGYEQYF
TGTGCCAGCCTACTAGCGGGAGGCTACGAGCAGTACTTC
>TRBJ1-1|TRBD1|TRBV7-8|.
CASSRGQAIFNTEAFF
TGTGCCAGCAGCCGAGGACAGGCGATATTTAACACTGAAGCTTTCTTT
>TRBJ2-1|.|TRBV28|.
CASSFSSIGDEQFF
TGTGCCAGCAGTTTTTCCTCGATAGGCGATGAGCAGTTCTTC
>TRBJ1-5|.|TRBV2|.
CASRGTTYSNQPQHF
TGTGCCAGCAGGGGGACAACTTATAGCAATCAGCCCCAGCATTTT
>TRBJ1-1|.|TRBV9|.
CASSVGGSTEAFF
TGTGCCAGCAGCGTAGGGGGATCGACTGAAGCTTTCTTT
>TRBJ1-6|TRBD1|TRBV5-4|.
CASSADRGQYNSPLHF
TGTGCCAGCAGCGCGGACAGGGGGCAGTATAATTCACCCCTCCACTTT
>TRBJ1-1|.|TRBV9|.
CASTSKGNLNTEAFF
TGTGCCAGCACCTCGAAGGGCAACTTGAACACTGAAGCTTTCTTT
>TRBJ2-7|.|TRBV27|.
CASSLKTPSRDEQYF
TGTGCCAGCAGTTTAAAGACTCCTTCAAGGGACGAGCAGTACTTC
>TRBJ2-7|.|TRBV15|.
CATSRVTQSYEQYF
TGTGCCACCAGCAGAGTGACGCAGTCTTACGAGCAGTACTTC
>TRBJ2-1|.|TRBV9|.
CASSVAITVGEQFF
TGTGCCAGCAGCGTAGCTATTACTGTTGGTGAGCAGTTCTTC
>TRBJ1-5|.|TRBV7-9|once
CASSREGWGQPQHF
TGTGCCAGCAGCCGCGAGGGGTGGGGGCAGCCCCAGCATTTT
>TRBJ2-7|TRBD2|TRBV4-3|.
CASSQDLGLAGGSYEQYF
TGCGCCAGCAGCCAAGATCTAGGACTAGCGGGAGGATCCTACGAGCAGTACTTC
>TRBJ1-5|.|TRBV12-3/TRBV12-4|.
CASGSSNQPQHF
TGTGCCAGCGGGTCTAGCAATCAGCCCCAGCATTTT
>TRBJ2-2|TRBD1|TRBV6-5|.
CASSPGTGGIGELFF
TGTGCCAGCAGCCCCGGGACAGGGGGCATCGGGGAGCTGTTTTTT
>TRBJ2-5|.|TRBV7-9|.
CASSLLPGTGETQYF
TGTGCCAGCAGCTTGTTGCCAGGGACTGGGGAGACCCAGTACTTC
>TRBJ2-1|.|TRBV5-1|once
CASSWRGTRSYNEQFF
TGCGCCAGCAGCTGGCGTGGTACCCGCTCCTACAATGAGCAGTTCTTC
>TRBJ2-7|TRBD2|TRBV7-2|.
CASSLSPSGSYEQYF
TGTGCCAGCAGCTTGAGCCCTAGCGGATCCTACGAGCAGTACTTC
>TRBJ2-1|TRBD2|TRBV19|.
CASRRAGVRNEQFF
TGTGCCAGTAGACGAGCGGGAGTGAGGAATGAGCAGTTCTTC
>TRBJ2-7|.|TRBV7-8|.
CASSLVSVYEQYF
TGTGCCAGCAGCTTAGTAAGCGTCTACGAGCAGTACTTC
>TRBJ2-1|TRBD2|TRBV7-7|.
CASSSGLAGGVNNEQFF
TGTGCTAGCAGCTCGGGGTTAGCGGGAGGCGTGAACAATGAGCAGTTCTTC
>TRBJ1-6|TRBD1|TRBV27|once
CASSPPGTGSRRGSPLHF
TGTGCCAGCAGCCCCCCCGGGACAGGGTCCAGAAGGGGGTCACCCCTCCACTTT
>TRBJ1-1|.|TRBV4-1|.
CASSRNLAGNTEAFF
TGCGCCAGCAGCCGAAATCTTGCCGGGAACACTGAAGCTTTCTTT
>TRBJ2-7|TRBD2|TRBV7-2|once
CASSFAGAYEQYF
TGTGCCAGCAGCTTCGCGGGAGCCTACGAGCAGTACTTC
>TRBJ2-6|.|TRBV2|.
CASSEALFAPQGSGANVLTF
TGTGCCAGCAGTGAAGCGCTTTTTGCCCCGCAGGGATCTGGGGCCAACGTCCTGACTTTC
>TRBJ2-1|.|TRBV3-1/TRBV3-2|.
CASSLPGGNEQFF
TGTGCCAGCAGCCTCCCTGGCGGCAATGAGCAGTTCTTC
>TRBJ1-3|TRBD1|TRBV19|.
CASSTGTATFSGNTIYF
TGTGCCAGTAGTACCGGGACAGCAACCTTCTCTGGAAACACCATATATTTT
>TRBJ2-7|TRBD1|TRBV6-5|.
CASSRLPGQGYRQYF
TGTGCCAGCAGTAGGTTGCCGGGACAGGGCTATCGGCAGTACTTC
>TRBJ2-7|.|TRBV11-2|.
CASSLQTSYEQYF
TGTGCCAGCAGCTTACAGACCTCCTACGAGCAGTACTTC
>TRBJ2-7|.|TRBV27|.
CASSLAPGPTYEQYF
TGTGCCAGCAGTCTAGCTCCTGGCCCGACCTACGAGCAGTACTTC
>TRBJ1-1|.|TRBV7-9|once
CASSLWNKGNTEAFF
TGTGCCAGCAGCTTATGGAACAAGGGGAACACTGAAGCTTTCTTT
>TRBJ2-1|.|TRBV19|.
CASSITPAGSYNEQFF
TGTGCCAGTAGTATTACCCCCGCCGGGTCCTACAATGAGCAGTTCTTC
>TRBJ1-1|.|TRBV7-8|.
CASSSTVVMNTEAFF
TGTGCCAGCAGCTCGACAGTTGTGATGAACACTGAAGCTTTCTTT
>TRBJ1-1|TRBD1|TRBV6-6|.
CASNPGGADTEAFF
TGTGCCAGCAACCCAGGGGGCGCGGACACTGAAGCTTTCTTT
>TRBJ2-3|.|TRBV24-1|.
CATGDLNTQYF
TGTGCCACCGGCGACTTGAATACGCAGTATTTT
>TRBJ1-4|TRBD1|TRBV11-2|.
CASSLVATGGNRKLFF
TGTGCCAGCAGCTTAGTCGCGACAGGGGGGAATAGGAAACTGTTTTTT
>TRBJ1-5|TRBD1|TRBV15|.
CATSSSRDRVRRGEQPQHF
TGTGCCACCAGCAGCTCCCGGGACAGGGTAAGAAGGGGGGAACAGCCCCAGCATTTT
>TRBJ2-3|.|TRBV19|.
CASSIEARPMTDTQYF
TGTGCCAGTAGTATAGAAGCACGACCTATGACAGATACGCAGTATTTT
>TRBJ2-3|.|TRBV6-2/TRBV6-3|.
CASSYTQGVDTQYF
TGTGCCAGCAGTTACACACAGGGAGTAGATACGCAGTATTTT
>TRBJ1-2|.|TRBV2|.
CASSEAQTGGYTF
TGTGCCAGCAGTGAAGCGCAGACGGGTGGCTACACCTTC
>TRBJ2-3|.|TRBV28|few
CASSSRRESTDTQYF
TGTGCCAGCAGTTCGCGTCGGGAAAGCACAGATACGCAGTATTTT
>TRBJ2-7|TRBD1|TRBV28|.
CASSSRQGLSYEQYF
TGTGCCAGCAGTTCTCGACAGGGCCTCTCCTACGAGCAGTACTTC
>TRBJ2-2|.|TRBV6-2/TRBV6-3|.
CASSYLSRNTGELFF
TGTGCCAGCAGTTATCTTAGTCGGAACACCGGGGAGCTGTTTTTT
>TRBJ2-2|TRBD1|TRBV15|.
CATQRTGNTGELFF
TGTGCCACCCAGAGGACAGGGAACACCGGGGAGCTGTTTTTT